This TCR beta chain was sequenced during a study of T-cell reconstitution after alpha-beta-depleted transplantation in children. Germline V gives CDR1 MNHNS, CDR2 SASEGT. V trimming: 4 bases; J trimming: 4 bases; junction bases outside the gene matches: 7. This CDR3 comprises 14 residues. This clonotype was seen a few times. Unique molecular identifiers were incorporated when the TCRbeta library was constructed. TCRdb fed the PCR reads into MiXCR, producing one record per CDR3 protein. The repertoire holds more than 250,000 distinct CDR3 sequences, with 9.9% as singletons. The gene calls are TRBV6-1 and TRBJ2-7; 7 nucleotides line up with TRBD1. This clonotype originated in a human donor who donated a stem cell graft to a child with SCID. Sequenced material: PBMCs from the stem cell graft donor, taken from the stem cell graft. In DNA, the CDR3 is TGTGCCAGCAGTGCAATGACAGGGTCGTACGAGCAGTACTTC. Its protein product is CASSAMTGSYEQYF.